This TCR beta chain was sequenced in a study of cytomegalovirus exposure and HLA in healthy donors. About the study: The 120 validation repertoires, a later analysis reported, used the same platform as the 666 repertoires from the first cohort.

Study outcomes and limitations: The study recorded 150 to 200 TCR beta chains that were cytomegalovirus-associated. The tendency of first-cohort TCR clusters to co-occur in the 110 or so validation repertoires emerged from a later analysis.

This clone occurred once. Its target is unknown. V shed 7 bases, J shed 6 bases, and the junction held 5 bases outside the gene matches. There are 13 residues in the CDR3. From germline, CDR1 is MNHNS and CDR2 SASEGT. TCRdb keeps only in-frame clones here, not all; method: immunoSEQ multiplex PCR. Of fewer than 250,000 clones detected, 87% appear once; the ten largest clones hold 2.6%. The chain has TRBV6-1 and TRBJ1-4; 7 nucleotides line up with TRBD1. This receptor was taken from a man aged 18 to 30 in good health and CMV-seronegative. The sample comprised PBMCs. CDR3 region: CASKGQNYEKLFF. For the CDR3, the DNA is TGTGCCAGCAAGGGACAGAACTATGAAAAACTGTTTTTT.